This TCR beta chain was identified during a study of OX40 agonist ivuxolimab in advanced cancers. Study summary: Prior checkpoint blockade (anti-PD-1, anti-PD-L1 or anti-CTLA-4) was permitted; over 30% had it. Study results and limitations: Doses of 0.1 to 3.0 mg/kg were accompanied by clonal expansion of CD4+ and CD8+ blood T cells by week 6. Antigen specificity remained undetermined for the expanded peripheral T cells.

Method: immunoSEQ multiplex PCR; TCRdb's copy keeps in-frame clones and lacks some. Among around 95,000 clones, 89% were seen once, and the ten largest hold less than 0.2%. The CDR3 loop spans 16 amino acids. As to this clone: Its matching antigen is unknown.

The V call is TRBV21-1, the J call TRBJ2-5; the table assigns TRBD2, which was not confirmed against the DNA. TRBV21-1 is a recognized pseudogene. This clonotype was obtained from an adult with an advanced solid tumor such as melanoma, head and neck, liver or kidney cancer. The source material was CD4+ or CD8+ T cells sorted from blood, sampled in a trial of the OX40 agonist ivuxolimab. CDR3 coding DNA: TGTGCCAGCAGCAAAGTGGCAATAGCGGAGAAAGAGACCCAGTACTTC. Its translation: CASSKVAIAEKETQYF.